The entry below gives a single TCR beta chain sequence along with its context. Its antigen is unidentified. Lysates of CMV-infected fibroblasts at approximately 9.6 ug/mL stimulated these cells. CD40L/CD69 double-negative CD45RO-high memory CD4+ T cells were collected. Sequencing used immunoSEQ version 4 in survey mode. Some clones are missing from TCRdb's copy, which holds only in-frame ones; the method was immunoSEQ multiplex PCR. The sample holds 35,000 to 45,000 clones, around 80% seen once. These data are taken from a study of persistence of HIV-infected CD4 T cells. Study findings and constraints: TCR analyses could not target the rare provirus-carrying CMV-responding cells.

The CDR3 has 13 residues. Trimming left V 5 bases short and J 5 bases short, with 14 bases between. Germline CDR1 and CDR2: SQVTM and ANQGSEA. The genes are TRBV29-1 and TRBJ2-3; TRBD2 is a possible D gene (6 bases). The sequenced sample was CD4+ T cells sorted from PBMCs after approximately 19-hour stimulation, obtained from a patient who received antiretroviral therapy. This receptor was taken from an adult man with HIV who was CMV-seropositive. CDR3 sequence: CSVRTSGVDTQYF. CDR3 coding DNA: TGCAGCGTTAGGACCTCGGGAGTAGATACGCAGTATTTT.